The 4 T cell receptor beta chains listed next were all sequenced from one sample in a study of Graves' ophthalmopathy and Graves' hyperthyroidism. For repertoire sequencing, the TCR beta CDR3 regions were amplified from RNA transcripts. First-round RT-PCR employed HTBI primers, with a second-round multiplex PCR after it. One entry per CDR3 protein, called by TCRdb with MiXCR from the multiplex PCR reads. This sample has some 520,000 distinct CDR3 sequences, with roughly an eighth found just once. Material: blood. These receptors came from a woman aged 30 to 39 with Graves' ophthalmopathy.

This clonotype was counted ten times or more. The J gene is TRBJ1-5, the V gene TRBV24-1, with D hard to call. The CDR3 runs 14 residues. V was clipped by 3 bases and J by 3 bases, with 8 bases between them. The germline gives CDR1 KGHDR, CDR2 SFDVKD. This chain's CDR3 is CATSDRRYNQPQHF. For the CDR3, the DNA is TGTGCCACCAGTGATCGCAGGTACAATCAGCCCCAGCATTTT.

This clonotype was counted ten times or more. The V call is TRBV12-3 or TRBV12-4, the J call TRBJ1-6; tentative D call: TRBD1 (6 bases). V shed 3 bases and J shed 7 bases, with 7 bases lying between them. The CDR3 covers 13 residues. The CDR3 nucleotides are TGTGCCAGCAGTTTGCAGGGGAATTCACCCCTCCACTTT. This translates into CASSLQGNSPLHF.

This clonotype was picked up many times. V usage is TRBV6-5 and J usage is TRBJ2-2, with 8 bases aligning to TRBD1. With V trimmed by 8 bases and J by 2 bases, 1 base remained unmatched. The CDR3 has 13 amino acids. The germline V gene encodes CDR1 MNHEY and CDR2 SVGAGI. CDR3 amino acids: CASDRGNTGELFF. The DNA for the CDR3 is TGTGCCAGCGACAGGGGAAACACCGGGGAGCTGTTTTTT.

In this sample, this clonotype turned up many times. The CDR3 nucleotides are TGTGCCAGCAGCCATAGTGGAGATCAGCCCCAGCATTTT. Translating it yields CASSHSGDQPQHF. This sequence joins TRBV12-3 or TRBV12-4 and TRBJ1-5; D is unresolved. The CDR3 runs to 13 residues. V shed 6 bases and J shed 5 bases, with 11 bases lying between them.